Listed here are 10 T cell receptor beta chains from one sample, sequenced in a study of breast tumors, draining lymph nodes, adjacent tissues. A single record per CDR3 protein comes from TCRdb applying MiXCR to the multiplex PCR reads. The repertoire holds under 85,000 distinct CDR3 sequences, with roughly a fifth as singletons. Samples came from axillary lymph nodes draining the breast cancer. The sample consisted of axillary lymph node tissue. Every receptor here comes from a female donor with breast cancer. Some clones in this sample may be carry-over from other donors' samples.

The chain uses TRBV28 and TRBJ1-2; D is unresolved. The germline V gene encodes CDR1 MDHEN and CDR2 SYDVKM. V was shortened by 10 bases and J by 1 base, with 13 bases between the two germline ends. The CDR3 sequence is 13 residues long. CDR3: CATTYTFNYGYTF. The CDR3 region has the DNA TGTGCCACCACCTACACTTTTAACTATGGCTACACCTTC.

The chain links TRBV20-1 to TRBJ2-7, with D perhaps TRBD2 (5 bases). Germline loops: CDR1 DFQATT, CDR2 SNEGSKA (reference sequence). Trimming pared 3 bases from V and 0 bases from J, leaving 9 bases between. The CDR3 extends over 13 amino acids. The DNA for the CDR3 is TGCAGTGCTAGTAGTCGGGGCTCCTACGAGCAGTACTTC. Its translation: CSASSRGSYEQYF.

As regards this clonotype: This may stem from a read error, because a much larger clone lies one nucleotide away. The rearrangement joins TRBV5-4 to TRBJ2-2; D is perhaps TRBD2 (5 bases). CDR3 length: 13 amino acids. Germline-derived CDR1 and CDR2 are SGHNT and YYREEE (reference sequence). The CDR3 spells CASGKENTGEPFF. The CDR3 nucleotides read TGTGCCAGTGGAAAGGAGAACACCGGGGAGCCGTTTTTT.

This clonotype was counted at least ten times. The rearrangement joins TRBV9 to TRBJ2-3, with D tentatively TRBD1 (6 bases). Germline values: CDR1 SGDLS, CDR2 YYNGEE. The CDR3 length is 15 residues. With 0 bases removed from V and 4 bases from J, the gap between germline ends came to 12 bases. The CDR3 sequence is CASSVEGKGADTQYF. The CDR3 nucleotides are TGTGCCAGCAGCGTAGAGGGCAAGGGGGCAGATACGCAGTATTTT.

Here the CDR3 DNA reads TGTGCCAGTGCGAGCCTCTCTGGAAACACCATATATTTT. Translated, it gives CASASLSGNTIYF. The rearrangement joins TRBV28 to TRBJ1-3, with D unresolved. This CDR3 comprises 13 residues. Per the germline V gene, CDR1 is MDHEN and CDR2 is SYDVKM. Trimming took off 9 bases at V and 0 bases at J, with 9 bases between the two ends.

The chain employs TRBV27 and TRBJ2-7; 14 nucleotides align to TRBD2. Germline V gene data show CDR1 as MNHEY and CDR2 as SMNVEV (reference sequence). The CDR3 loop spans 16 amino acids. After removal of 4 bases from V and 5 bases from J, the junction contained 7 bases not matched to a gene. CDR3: CASSSGTSGRVDEQYF. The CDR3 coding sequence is TGTGCCAGCAGTTCTGGGACTAGCGGGAGAGTGGACGAGCAGTACTTC.

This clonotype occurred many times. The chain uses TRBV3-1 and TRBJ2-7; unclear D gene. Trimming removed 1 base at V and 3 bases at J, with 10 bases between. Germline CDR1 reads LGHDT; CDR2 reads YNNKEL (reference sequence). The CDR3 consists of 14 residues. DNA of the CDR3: TGTGCCAGCAGCCAAGCTGACGGTTTCTACGAGCAGTACTTC. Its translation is CASSQADGFYEQYF.

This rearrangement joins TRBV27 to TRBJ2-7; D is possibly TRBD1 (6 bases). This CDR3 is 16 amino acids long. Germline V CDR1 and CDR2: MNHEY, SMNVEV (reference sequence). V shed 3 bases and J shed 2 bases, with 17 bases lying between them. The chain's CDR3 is CASSFLPPTGAYEQYF. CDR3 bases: TGTGCCAGCAGTTTCCTCCCTCCGACAGGCGCCTACGAGCAGTACTTC.

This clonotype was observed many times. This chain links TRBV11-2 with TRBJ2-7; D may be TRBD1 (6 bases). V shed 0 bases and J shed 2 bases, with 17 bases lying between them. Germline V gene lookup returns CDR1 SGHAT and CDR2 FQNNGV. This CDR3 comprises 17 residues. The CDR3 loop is CASSLDSRTGSPYEQYF. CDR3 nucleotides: TGTGCCAGCAGCTTAGATTCCCGTACAGGGTCCCCCTACGAGCAGTACTTC.

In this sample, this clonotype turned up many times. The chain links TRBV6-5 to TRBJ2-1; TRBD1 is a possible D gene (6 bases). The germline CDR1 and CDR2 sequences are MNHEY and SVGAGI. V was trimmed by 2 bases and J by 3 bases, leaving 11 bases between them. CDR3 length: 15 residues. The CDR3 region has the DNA TGTGCCAGCAGTTACCAGGGGTACAGCTACAATGAGCAGTTCTTC. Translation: CASSYQGYSYNEQFF.